This TCR beta chain was identified during a study of cytomegalovirus exposure and HLA in healthy donors. Whole-study findings and limits: One later analysis reportedly identified an Asian-associated ancestry cluster that showed fewer N-insertions than the roughly 670-donor mean. Productive status was seen about 87% or about 30% of the time for most TCR beta V segments in an earlier analysis. Cytomegalovirus association was assigned to approximately 160 TCR beta chains.

In its sample, this clone was seen a few times. Its antigen is not identified. This CDR3 contains 16 residues. Germline V gene lookup returns CDR1 MGHRA and CDR2 YSYEKL. Between the trimmed V and J ends, which lost 4 bases and 5 bases, there was a span of 20 bases. The PCR employed 60 Vbeta primers together with 13 Jbeta primers. Profiling relied on immunoSEQ multiplex PCR, and the TCRdb table lists in-frame clones only, not all of them. Here the sample spans about 160,000 clones, around three quarters being singletons. Sequencing input: PBMCs. The receptor's source is a man aged 35 to 55 in good health and CMV-seropositive. The J gene is TRBJ2-5, the V gene TRBV4-1; tentative D call: TRBD2 (6 bases). The CDR3 here is CASSLLLGGPRETQYF. DNA for the CDR3: TGCGCCAGCAGCCTCCTGTTGGGAGGCCCCCGTGAGACCCAGTACTTC.